This TCR beta chain was sequenced during a study of neurological immune-mediated disorders. About the study: Multiple sclerosis patients numbered around 35, with approximately 31 relapsing-remitting and 3 secondary progressive.

J lost 0 bases, V lost 0 bases, and 6 bases had no gene match. CDR3 size: 17 residues. The germline gives CDR1 SGHKS, CDR2 YYEKEE (reference sequence). 5'RACE employing 10-nucleotide random UMIs yielded the cDNA. Sequencing runs each yielded over 200 million TCR-beta sequences from 15-18 subjects. TCRdb analysed the 5' RACE reads with MiXCR anew, one entry per CDR3 protein. The sample includes about 41,000 distinct CDR3 sequences, 2.5% of them seen just once. This clonotype showed up many times. Its matching antigen is unknown. General study results and limits: It was HTLV-1-associated myelopathy that showed the most TCR clonal expansion, while multiple sclerosis showed the least, falling below healthy controls.

The chain combines TRBV5-5 with TRBJ1-1; 9 bases agree with TRBD1. The sequenced sample was PBMCs. The receptor was derived from a man under 40 with multiple sclerosis. This CDR3 is CASSLGWTGAVNTEAFF. The DNA for the CDR3 is TGTGCCAGCAGCTTGGGTTGGACAGGGGCCGTGAACACTGAAGCTTTCTTT.